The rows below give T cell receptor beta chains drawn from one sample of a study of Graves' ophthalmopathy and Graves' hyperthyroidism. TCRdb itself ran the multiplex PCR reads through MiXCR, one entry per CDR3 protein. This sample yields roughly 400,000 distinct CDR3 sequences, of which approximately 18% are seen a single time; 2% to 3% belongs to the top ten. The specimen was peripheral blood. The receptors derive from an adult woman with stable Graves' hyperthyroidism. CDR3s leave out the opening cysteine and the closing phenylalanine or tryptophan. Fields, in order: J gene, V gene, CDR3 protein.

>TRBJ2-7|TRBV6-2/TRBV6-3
ASSYSWGVYEQY
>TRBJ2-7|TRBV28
ASSSGQGEQY
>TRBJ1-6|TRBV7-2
ASSYDRGSPLH
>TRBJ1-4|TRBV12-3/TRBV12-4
ASSQQGHGAEKLF
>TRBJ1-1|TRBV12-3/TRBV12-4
ASSPVWGGNTEAF
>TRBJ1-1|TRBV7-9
ASSSTPEAF
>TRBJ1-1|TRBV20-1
SARDPRANTEAF
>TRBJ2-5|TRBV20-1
SARDPQRQETQY
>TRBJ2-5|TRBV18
ASSPGLAVNQETQY
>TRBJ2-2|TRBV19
ASSSEGSGELF
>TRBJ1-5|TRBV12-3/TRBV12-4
ASSLGQGDQPQH
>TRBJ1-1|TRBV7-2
ASRPEYMNTEAF
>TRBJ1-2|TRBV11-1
ASSLIVATGTNGYT
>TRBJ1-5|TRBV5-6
ASSLAGLHNQPQH
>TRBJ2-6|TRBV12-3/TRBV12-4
ASGMSGANVLT
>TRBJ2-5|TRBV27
ASQGIGETQY
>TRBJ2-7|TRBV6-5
ASSYTPTSGKGYEQY
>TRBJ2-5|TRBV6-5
ASSYTGIETQY
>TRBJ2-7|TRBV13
ASSLGRGSISSYEQY
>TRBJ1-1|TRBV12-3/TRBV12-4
ASSMTGYTEAF
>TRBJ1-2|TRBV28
ASSLTPLTKENYGYT
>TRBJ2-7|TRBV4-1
ASSQGRFYEQY
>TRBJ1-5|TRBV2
ASSETGVTNQPQH
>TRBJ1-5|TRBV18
ASSRDSSNQPQH
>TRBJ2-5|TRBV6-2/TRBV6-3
ASGQDAKTQY
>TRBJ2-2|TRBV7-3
ASSLNQGTGELF
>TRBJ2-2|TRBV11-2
ASSRTSGRASTGELF
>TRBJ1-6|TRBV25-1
ASSEGPGNNSPLH
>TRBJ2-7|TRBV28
ASTSQREGPYEQY
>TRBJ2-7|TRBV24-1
ATSDSGLAGGHEQY
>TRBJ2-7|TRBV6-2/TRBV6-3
ASSRDRLYEQY
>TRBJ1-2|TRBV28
ASRPGNYGYT
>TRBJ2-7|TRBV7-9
ASSPIRPTTFWEY